The clone carrying this T cell receptor (beta chain) has a count of ten or more. Antigen: not known. The data derive from a study of T cell repertoires in cytomegalovirus infection. About the study: HLA-C-restricted CMV epitopes, recently identified, and well-studied HLA-B-restricted ones were used by the study. Public signatures in TCR beta pointed to CMV infection and matching HLA type.

Using its own MiXCR run on the reads, TCRdb lists one record per CDR3 protein. Here the sample spans some 800,000 distinct CDR3 sequences, around a third being singletons. The CDR3 length is 14 residues. Germline values: CDR1 SGHTA, CDR2 FQGNSA. V dropped 6 bases and J dropped 4; count of bases not matched to a gene: 5. Notes on the study in general: CMV-specific TCR beta clonotypes restricted by HLA-C were the ones dominating the ex vivo response.

This chain connects TRBV7-2 to TRBJ2-7, with 11 bases matching TRBD1. This sample comprised cultured CD8+ T cells from PBMCs, obtained from culture after CMV antigen stimulation. The source is a human donor in good health (CMV status not recorded). Some clones in this sample may be carry-over from other donors' samples. The CDR3 DNA reads as TGTGCCAGCAGTTGGACAGGGGGCCGTTACGAGCAGTACTTC. This gives the protein CASSWTGGRYEQYF.